These T cell receptor beta chains were read from a single sample in a study of blood T cell repertoires in COVID-19. Profiling relied on immunoSEQ multiplex PCR, and the TCRdb table lists in-frame clones only, not all of them. The profile shows fewer than 250,000 clones, 70% to 90% of them singletons. Sequenced sample: peripheral blood. The receptors shown here come from an older woman with acute or convalescent COVID-19. Both conserved end residues are part of each CDR3. Fields, in order: CDR3 protein, V gene, clone size. Some rows have no size entry. The others give once, few or many, or a class for an expanded clone.

CDR3aa: CASSLLREDKLFF
v_gene: TRBV5-1
abundance: .

CDR3aa: CASTTGANVLTF
v_gene: TRBV19
abundance: .

CDR3aa: CASSRLVGGSGDEQFF
v_gene: TRBV6-4
abundance: .

CDR3aa: CASSYSGPGLDEQYF
v_gene: TRBV6-5
abundance: .

CDR3aa: CASSSGYYGYTF
v_gene: TRBV5-4
abundance: .

CDR3aa: CASIKQGGITDTQYF
v_gene: TRBV5-4
abundance: .

CDR3aa: CASSGGSYQPQHF
v_gene: TRBV5-8
abundance: few

CDR3aa: CASSQARTLPYEQYF
v_gene: TRBV23-1
abundance: .

CDR3aa: CASSSGGTLGNEQFF
v_gene: TRBV7-2
abundance: .

CDR3aa: CACRDNNQPQHF
v_gene: TRBV19
abundance: .

CDR3aa: CASSPQWGRATGELFF
v_gene: TRBV18
abundance: .

CDR3aa: CASSTGYEQYF
v_gene: TRBV10-1
abundance: .

CDR3aa: CASTGTSGGFQETQYF
v_gene: TRBV2
abundance: .

CDR3aa: CSVEDAGSEQFF
v_gene: TRBV29-1
abundance: .

CDR3aa: CASSRQGGYGYTF
v_gene: TRBV5-6
abundance: .

CDR3aa: CASSLARQGARANYGYTF
v_gene: TRBV27
abundance: .

CDR3aa: CASSFQGGVTEAFF
v_gene: TRBV5-8
abundance: .

CDR3aa: CASSKGGSGNQPQHF
v_gene: TRBV6-5
abundance: .

CDR3aa: CASSSHDRARLFF
v_gene: TRBV27
abundance: .

CDR3aa: CASSYNRGPYEQYF
v_gene: TRBV6-5
abundance: .

CDR3aa: CASRVTGVETQYF
v_gene: TRBV6-5
abundance: .

CDR3aa: CASSQEGQGAQGYTF
v_gene: TRBV4-1
abundance: .

CDR3aa: CASSLVSGMNTEAFF
v_gene: TRBV7-8
abundance: .